This entry lists 7 T cell receptor beta chains sequenced from one sample in a study of T cell repertoires in cytomegalovirus infection. MiXCR, applied by TCRdb to the reads, yields one record per CDR3 protein. This sample has almost 550,000 distinct CDR3 sequences, with approximately 15% found just once. Material: CD8+ T cells from PBMCs. The receptors come from a human donor in good health (CMV status not recorded). Some clones in this sample may be carry-over from other donors' samples.

As to this clonotype: The CDR3 does not end in the conserved phenylalanine or tryptophan, so this is likely a read error. The limits of the CDR3 on the DNA are not certain, so only TCRdb's listed CDR3 is given. The chain carries TRBV4-1 and TRBJ2-1; the D call TRBD2 from the table was never checked on the DNA. The CDR3 adds up to 13 amino acids, both ends counted. CDR1 and CDR2 (germline): MGHRA, YSYEKL. CDR3 residues: CASSQVAGDEQLL.

The rearrangement uses TRBV14 and TRBJ2-7; no clear D. Germline-derived CDR1 and CDR2 are SGHDN and FVKESK. The CDR3 is 17 amino acids. Trimming took 1 base from V and 5 from J, leaving 21 bases between them. The CDR3 DNA reads TGTGCCAGCAGCCAAGCTTTAAGAGACTCTCGTCAAGACGAGCAGTACTTC. Protein: CASSQALRDSRQDEQYF.

This clonotype has only a few counts. V and J are TRBV29-1 and TRBJ2-7; TRBD2 might be the D (6 bases). Germline V gene sequence: CDR1 SQVTM, CDR2 ANQGSEA. The CDR3 has 13 residues. The V and J ends lost 5 bases and 3 bases respectively, with 14 bases between them. For the CDR3, the DNA is TGCAGCGTTCTGGGGCGGGACCGCTACGAGCAGTACTTC. Its translation: CSVLGRDRYEQYF.

A few counts support this clonotype. The rearrangement links TRBV19 to TRBJ1-5, with D uncertain. There are 15 residues in the CDR3. Trimming stripped 3 bases from V and 4 bases from J, with 13 bases between. Germline CDR1 reads LNHDA; CDR2 reads SQIVND (reference sequence). The CDR3 here is CASSMERGGNQPQHF. DNA for the CDR3: TGTGCCAGTAGTATGGAACGGGGTGGGAATCAGCCCCAGCATTTT.

Worth noting for this clonotype: This likely comes from a read error, as the CDR3 has no conserved phenylalanine or tryptophan at its end. The chain is built from TRBV7-2 and TRBJ2-5; D possibly corresponds to TRBD2 (6 bases). The CDR3 spans 18 residues. Germline loops: CDR1 SGHTA, CDR2 FQGNSA. V lost 5 bases and J lost 2, with 24 bases in between. CDR3 residues: CASSDHTMRDSKQETQYL. The CDR3 nucleotides are TGTGCCAGCAGCGACCACACAATGCGGGACTCCAAGCAAGAGACCCAGTACTTA.

The genes are TRBV10-3 and TRBJ2-7; no reliable D call. V lost 3 bases and J lost 5, with 14 bases in between. The V gene's germline CDR1 is ENHRY and CDR2 SYGVKD. This CDR3 contains 14 residues. CDR3 nucleotide sequence: TGTGCCATCAGTGAAGGGCAGGAGATCAACGAGCAGTACTTC. This gives the protein CAISEGQEINEQYF.

This clonotype was recorded many times. The V and J genes are TRBV7-9 and TRBJ2-5; D possibly corresponds to TRBD1 (5 bases). Germline V gene data show CDR1 as SEHNR and CDR2 as FQNEAQ (reference sequence). This CDR3 has 14 amino acids. Trimming shortened V by 5 bases and J by 9 bases, and 19 bases separated the two germline ends. The CDR3 DNA reads TGTGCCAGCAGCGGCATGGGGCTCCGGTCGGCCCAGTACTTC. Encoded protein: CASSGMGLRSAQYF.